The 20 T cell receptor beta chains below were found in one sample sequenced in a study of T-cell reconstitution after alpha-beta-depleted transplantation in children. The TCRbeta library incorporated unique molecular identifiers. TCRdb re-derived calls from the PCR reads in MiXCR, one entry per CDR3 protein. The sample yields around 580,000 distinct CDR3 sequences, around 23% seen once. Specimen: PBMCs, mostly from graft donor cells, collected 360 days after TCRalphabeta/CD19-depleted stem cell transplant. Receptors were obtained from a boy under three years old who had a stem cell transplant for acute myeloid leukemia, so the T cells may come from the graft donor.

This clonotype was picked up many times. The chain uses TRBV29-1 and TRBJ2-7; the D call may be TRBD1 or TRBD2 (7 bases each). Trimming removed 7 bases from V and 0 bases from J, with 16 bases in between. The CDR3 sequence is 14 residues long. The germline V gene has CDR1 SQVTM and CDR2 ANQGSEA. This chain's CDR3 is CSARGGDSSYEQYF. As DNA, the CDR3 is TGCAGCGCCAGGGGGGGGGATAGCTCCTACGAGCAGTACTTC.

This clonotype was counted many times. V is TRBV20-1 and J is TRBJ2-1; 7 bases fit TRBD1. This CDR3 has 13 residues. The germline CDR1 and CDR2 sequences are DFQATT and SNEGSKA (reference sequence). Unmatched junction bases numbered 4, after V lost 4 bases and J lost 4 bases. The CDR3 reads CSANRGQYNEQFF. The DNA for the CDR3 is TGCAGTGCTAACAGGGGCCAATACAATGAGCAGTTCTTC.

The chain joins TRBV15 to TRBJ2-3; no firm D call. The V gene's germline CDR1 is LNHNV and CDR2 YYDKDF (reference sequence). The CDR3 spans 12 residues. Between the trimmed V and J ends, which lost 5 bases and 4 bases, there was a span of 7 bases. This CDR3 reads CATSHPPDTQYF. For the CDR3, the DNA is TGTGCCACCAGCCACCCGCCAGATACGCAGTATTTT.

The table lists this clonotype with a few counts. V usage is TRBV12-3 or TRBV12-4 and J usage is TRBJ2-3, with a weak D call TRBD2 (5 bases). There are 11 residues in the CDR3. V gave up 5 bases and J gave up 13 bases, with 13 bases separating them. CDR3: CASSESRAEYF. The CDR3 DNA reads TGTGCCAGCAGTGAATCGAGGGCGGAGTATTTT.

V usage is TRBV11-1 and J usage is TRBJ2-7, with a tentative D call TRBD1 (5 bases). V lost 5 bases to trimming and J lost 0 bases, with 23 bases between them. This CDR3 spans 18 amino acids. Germline CDR1 SGHAT, CDR2 FQDESV (reference sequence). CDR3 coding DNA: TGTGCCAGCAGCCCCCTGACGAGACAGCCTCGATCCTCCTACGAGCAGTACTTC. As protein: CASSPLTRQPRSSYEQYF.

This clonotype showed up many times. This chain connects TRBV5-6 to TRBJ1-6, with TRBD1 identical over 10 bases. The germline CDR1 and CDR2 sequences are SGHDT and YYEEEE. V lost 0 bases and J lost 11; bases outside the gene matches: 8. This CDR3 region has 16 residues. The CDR3 sequence is CASSLVPGQGTTPLHF. As DNA, the CDR3 is TGTGCCAGCAGCTTGGTACCGGGACAGGGGACAACACCCCTCCACTTT.

This clonotype was seen more than once but under ten times. The chain joins TRBV7-4 to TRBJ2-7; 10 bases align to TRBD1. The V segment lost 4 bases and the J segment 0 bases; nucleotides outside the gene matches: 15. The CDR3 sequence is 19 residues long. CDR1 is SGHVT and CDR2 is SQSDAQ in the germline V gene. DNA for the CDR3: TGTGCCAGCAGCTGGGGTTCGGGACAGGGGCGACCGAACTCCTACGAGCAGTACGTC. Protein: CASSWGSGQGRPNSYEQYV.

J is TRBJ2-5 and V is TRBV7-2, with 8 positions matching TRBD2. Unmatched junction bases numbered 13, after V lost 5 bases and J lost 5 bases. CDR3 length: 16 amino acids. Germline V lookup: CDR1 SGHTA, CDR2 FQGNSA. The CDR3 DNA is TGTGCCAGCAGCCCCCCCGGACTAGCCTTTTGGGAGACCCAGTACTTC. Protein: CASSPPGLAFWETQYF.

CDR3 sequence (DNA): TGTGCCAGCAAGGAACTAGCGGGGGGCTCTAACACCGGGGAGCTGTTTTTT. This encodes CASKELAGGSNTGELFF. This chain connects TRBV7-2 to TRBJ2-2; TRBD2 matches 12 bases. With 7 bases clipped from V and 2 bases from J, the junction kept 8 bases outside the gene matches. CDR1 SGHTA and CDR2 FQGNSA come from the germline V gene. This CDR3 region has 17 residues. Using reference TRBV7-2 and TRBJ2-2 for the parts outside the CDR3, the full variable domain is GAGVSQSPSNKVTEKGKDVELRCDPISGHTALYWYRQSLGQGLEFLIYFQGNSAPDKSGLPSDRFSAERTGGSVSTLTIQRTQQEDSAVYLCASKELAGGSNTGELFFGEGSRLTVL.

In this sample, this clonotype turned up once. The chain recombines TRBV27 with TRBJ2-3; D call uncertain. V was clipped by 8 bases and J by 2 bases, with 11 bases between them. This CDR3 region has 13 residues. Germline CDR1 reads MNHEY; CDR2 reads SMNVEV (reference sequence). The CDR3 coding sequence is TGTGCCAGCGCTTTCGGTGACACAGATACGCAGTATTTT. Encoded protein: CASAFGDTDTQYF.

This clonotype was detected many times. V and J are TRBV2 and TRBJ2-5, with a weak D call TRBD2 (6 bases). The CDR3 length is 14 residues. Per the germline V gene, CDR1 is SNHLY and CDR2 is FYNNEI. V was trimmed by 4 bases and J by 3 bases, leaving 12 bases between them. The CDR3 bases are TGTGCCAGCAGTGTGGTCGGGGGTAAAGAGACCCAGTACTTC. Its protein product is CASSVVGGKETQYF.

A few counts support this clonotype. This chain connects TRBV14 to TRBJ1-3; D is undetermined. The V gene lost 2 bases and the J gene lost 6 bases, with 11 bases spanning the gap. Germline-derived CDR1 and CDR2 are SGHDN and FVKESK. The CDR3 spans 14 residues. CDR3 amino acids: CASSQSGPTNTIYF. The CDR3 DNA reads as TGTGCCAGCAGCCAATCCGGGCCCACAAACACCATATATTTT.

The chain joins TRBV9 to TRBJ2-5, with 7 positions matching TRBD1. The CDR3 has 16 residues. V lost 4 bases to trimming and J lost 6 bases; unmatched junction nucleotides: 15. Germline V lookup: CDR1 SGDLS, CDR2 YYNGEE. DNA for the CDR3: TGTGCCAGCAGCCTCGACCCACAGGGGATGGGAAAGACCCAGTACTTC. Residues: CASSLDPQGMGKTQYF.

This chain joins TRBV29-1 and TRBJ2-7, with D tentatively TRBD2 (5 bases). CDR1 is SQVTM and CDR2 is ANQGSEA in the germline V gene. V was pared by 5 bases and J by 3 bases, with 11 bases between. There are 12 residues in the CDR3. The CDR3 protein is CSVTGIDYEQYF. The DNA for the CDR3 is TGCAGCGTTACGGGGATAGACTACGAGCAGTACTTC.

There are a few counts of this clonotype. V gene TRBV9 combines with J gene TRBJ2-5; perhaps TRBD2 as D (6 bases). The V end was cut by 4 bases, the J end by 0 bases, with 16 bases between. CDR3 length: 16 amino acids. The V gene's germline CDR1 is SGDLS and CDR2 YYNGEE. Here the CDR3 reads CASSPDGREYQETQYF. The CDR3 DNA sequence: TGTGCCAGCAGCCCGGACGGGAGAGAGTACCAAGAGACCCAGTACTTC.

The chain couples TRBV7-2 to TRBJ1-5; TRBD1 is a possible D gene (6 bases). In germline, CDR1 is SGHTA, CDR2 FQGNSA. V lost 0 bases and J lost 6, with 15 bases in between. This CDR3 contains 16 residues. The CDR3 sequence: CASSLATGSASQPQHF. The CDR3 bases are TGTGCCAGCAGCTTAGCTACAGGGTCAGCGTCTCAGCCCCAGCATTTT.

This clonotype occurred many times. This chain connects TRBV5-6 to TRBJ1-2; D uncertain. CDR1 is SGHDT, CDR2 YYEEEE, per germline. V lost 1 base and J 4 bases, leaving 11 bases between the germline ends. This CDR3 contains 14 residues. The DNA of the CDR3 is TGTGCCAGCAGCTTGTTACAGAGTGTCTATGGCTACACCTTC. It encodes CASSLLQSVYGYTF.

This clonotype was observed at least ten times. Relative to the germline gene, one junction end is altered; a read error may explain this. The rearrangement links TRBV3-1 to TRBJ2-3; D unresolved. The CDR3 runs to 12 residues. Germline V gene data show CDR1 as LGHDT and CDR2 as YNNKEL (reference sequence). CDR3 region: CATSITPDTQYF. CDR3 nucleotide sequence: TGTGCCACCAGCATAACCCCAGATACGCAGTATTTT.

In this sample, this clonotype turned up many times. This chain connects TRBV4-1 to TRBJ1-2; D call uncertain. Per germline, CDR1 MGHRA and CDR2 YSYEKL. The CDR3 extends over 15 amino acids. The germline V and J ends were trimmed by 1 base and 3 bases, with 12 bases remaining between them. DNA of the CDR3: TGCGCCAGCAGCCAAGTGGTGAGGAGAGACTATGGCTACACCTTC. This encodes CASSQVVRRDYGYTF.

This clonotype was observed many times. The chain has TRBV20-1 and TRBJ2-7; TRBD1 matches at 8 bases. Germline V lookup: CDR1 DFQATT, CDR2 SNEGSKA (reference sequence). CDR3 length: 13 residues. J was trimmed by 4 bases and V by 2 bases; bases with no gene match: 4. The CDR3 sequence is CSARRQGAYEQYV. The CDR3 bases are TGCAGTGCTAGACGGCAGGGGGCTTACGAGCAGTACGTC.